Listed below are T cell receptor beta chains from one sample, sequenced in a study of cytomegalovirus exposure and HLA in healthy donors. TCRdb's table, derived via immunoSEQ multiplex PCR, lists solely in-frame clones and lacks some. The sample contains approximately 170,000 clones, about 82% of which appear only once. Sequencing input: PBMCs. The receptor source for this set is a female donor in good health and CMV-seronegative. Each CDR3 is given with its conserved first and last residue. Each record gives: J gene, D gene, V gene, clone size, CDR3 protein, CDR3 DNA. The D gene is left open where the match is weak. Only part of the rows carry a size: once, few, many, or a class if the clone is expanded.

TRBJ2-7	-	TRBV9	-	CASSVGGGKGYEQYF	TGTGCCAGCAGCGTAGGTGGGGGGAAAGGGTACGAGCAGTACTTC
TRBJ2-6	-	TRBV12-1	-	CASSRFGLGQGWSGANGLTF	TGTGCCAGCAGCCGATTCGGGTTAGGACAGGGGTGGTCTGGGGCCAACGGCCTGACTTTC
TRBJ2-7	TRBD1	TRBV5-1	-	CASSFYSDRAYEQYF	TGCGCCAGCAGCTTTTATTCTGACAGGGCCTACGAGCAGTACTTC
TRBJ1-5	TRBD1	TRBV7-8	-	CASSLTIRTGDAQPQHF	TGTGCCAGCAGCTTAACGATCAGGACAGGGGATGCTCAGCCCCAGCATTTT
TRBJ2-3	-	TRBV7-9	-	CASSMVKGGGATDTQYF	TGTGCCAGCAGCATGGTTAAGGGGGGGGGCGCAACAGATACGCAGTATTTT
TRBJ2-5	-	TRBV5-4	-	CASSLGQGRRETQYF	TGTGCCAGCAGCTTGGGCCAGGGTAGGCGGGAGACCCAGTACTTC
TRBJ1-4	-	TRBV11-2	-	CASSLDAGRNEKLFF	TGTGCCAGCAGCTTAGATGCAGGCCGGAATGAAAAACTGTTTTTT
TRBJ1-2	-	TRBV5-5	-	CASSLGGSNYGYTF	TGTGCCAGCAGCTTAGGAGGGTCTAACTATGGCTACACCTTC
TRBJ2-1	TRBD1	TRBV5-1	once	CASSLGQGAYNEQFF	TGCGCCAGCAGCCTAGGACAGGGGGCCTACAATGAGCAGTTCTTC
TRBJ2-5	TRBD2	TRBV7-3	once	CASSLTRAGGRETQYF	TGTGCCAGCAGCTTAACTAGAGCGGGGGGCCGGGAGACCCAGTACTTC
TRBJ1-5	-	TRBV7-2	-	CASSRGGGGNQPQHF	TGTGCCAGCAGCAGGGGCGGGGGTGGCAATCAGCCCCAGCATTTT
TRBJ2-3	-	TRBV12-2	-	CASRPQENPGGERTDTQYF	TGTGCAAGTCGCCCCCAAGAGAACCCGGGGGGAGAGCGCACAGATACGCAGTATTTT
TRBJ1-3	-	TRBV4-3	-	CASSQAGPGNTIYF	TGCGCCAGCAGCCAAGCAGGGCCTGGAAACACCATATATTTT
TRBJ2-6	-	TRBV5-4	-	CASSPLLRPGANGLTF	TGTGCCAGCAGCCCCCTACTTCGACCTGGGGCCAACGGCCTGACTTTC
TRBJ2-5	TRBD2	TRBV4-3	-	CASSQERTSGGLKETQYF	TGCGCCAGCAGCCAAGAGAGGACTAGCGGGGGCCTTAAAGAGACCCAGTACTTC
TRBJ2-7	-	TRBV28	-	CASGGPSSYEQYF	TGTGCCAGCGGAGGGCCCAGCTCCTACGAGCAGTACTTC
TRBJ2-7	TRBD2	TRBV18	-	CASSSTGLAGDPYFF	TGTGCCAGCTCATCGACCGGACTAGCGGGGGACCCTTACTTCTTC
TRBJ1-1	TRBD1	TRBV10-3	-	CAISGGSQGMRTEAFF	TGTGCCATCAGTGGGGGGTCACAGGGGATGAGAACTGAAGCTTTCTTT
TRBJ2-3	TRBD2	TRBV19	-	CASKNLPSGGAPDTQYF	TGTGCCAGTAAGAACCTCCCTAGCGGGGGGGCTCCAGATACGCAGTATTTT
TRBJ1-2	-	TRBV2	-	CASSVLGETLNYGYTF	TGTGCCAGCAGTGTTCTGGGCGAGACCCTCAACTATGGCTACACCTTC
TRBJ1-2	-	TRBV9	few	CASSTLNLGAGYTF	TGTGCCAGCAGCACCCTCAATCTAGGGGCCGGCTACACCTTC
TRBJ2-7	TRBD2	TRBV15	-	CATRPSLGTSGYEQYF	TGTGCCACCAGGCCTTCGCTGGGGACTAGCGGCTACGAGCAGTACTTC
TRBJ2-3	TRBD2	TRBV4-3	-	CASSQLSGIRRTDTQYF	TGCGCCAGCAGCCAACTTAGCGGGATACGGAGGACAGATACGCAGTATTTT
TRBJ1-5	-	TRBV21-1	few	CASTRLRRYCLPQHF	TGTGCCAGCACCCGACTCAGGAGGTATTGCCTGCCCCAGCATTTT
TRBJ2-4	-	TRBV4-2	few	CASSQGGTYKNSQYF	TGTGCCAGCAGCCAAGGCGGGACTTACAAAAACAGTCAGTACTTC
TRBJ1-4	-	TRBV27	-	CASREQGGFEKLFF	TGTGCCAGCAGAGAACAGGGCGGGTTCGAAAAACTGTTTTTT
TRBJ2-5	TRBD1	TRBV6-5	-	CASSRTGDQAETQYF	TGTGCCAGCAGTCGGACAGGGGACCAGGCAGAGACCCAGTACTTC
TRBJ1-1	TRBD1	TRBV7-6	once	CASSSTPFGQGARDTEAFF	TGTGCCAGCAGCTCCACCCCATTTGGACAGGGGGCGCGGGACACTGAAGCTTTCTTT
TRBJ2-2	-	TRBV14	-	CASSQRTVGGAGELFF	TGTGCCAGCAGCCAAAGGACAGTGGGTGGCGCCGGGGAGCTGTTTTTT
TRBJ1-6	-	TRBV19	-	CASSTGKPSYNSPLHF	TGTGCCAGTAGTACGGGGAAGCCTTCCTATAATTCACCCCTCCACTTT
TRBJ1-2	TRBD1	TRBV7-2	-	CASSLVGGQGRGYGYTF	TGTGCCAGCAGCTTAGTGGGGGGACAGGGAAGGGGCTATGGCTACACCTTC
TRBJ2-5	-	TRBV2	-	CASSAGGAETQYF	TGTGCCAGCAGTGCTGGGGGCGCAGAGACCCAGTACTTC
TRBJ2-7	TRBD1	TRBV28	-	CASSLTLIRDRGTYEQYF	TGTGCCAGCAGTCTCACCTTGATCCGGGACAGGGGGACCTACGAGCAGTACTTC
TRBJ2-3	TRBD2	TRBV30	few	CAWNRLAGGTDTQYF	TGTGCCTGGAATCGGCTAGCGGGGGGAACAGATACGCAGTATTTT
TRBJ2-7	-	TRBV2	-	CASSVVYEQYF	TGTGCCAGCAGTGTTGTATACGAGCAGTACTTC
TRBJ2-2	TRBD2	TRBV6-5	-	CASSLGGGLTGELFF	TGTGCCAGCAGTTTGGGGGGAGGGCTCACCGGGGAGCTGTTTTTT
TRBJ2-6	TRBD2	TRBV4-3	-	CASSQEMGGARSGANGLTF	TGCGCCAGCAGCCAAGAGATGGGAGGGGCCCGCTCTGGGGCCAACGGCCTGACTTTC
TRBJ2-7	TRBD1	TRBV6-1	-	CASSVGQGGSYEQYF	TGTGCCAGCAGTGTTGGACAGGGGGGATCCTACGAGCAGTACTTC
TRBJ1-2	-	TRBV7-2	few	CASSFDGYYGYTF	TGTGCCAGCAGCTTCGACGGGTACTATGGCTACACCTTC
TRBJ2-5	-	TRBV7-6	once	CASSHGVTQYF	TGTGCCAGCAGCCACGGGGTGACCCAGTACTTC
TRBJ2-1	-	TRBV30	-	CAWSTGSNEQFF	TGTGCCTGGAGTACAGGGTCCAATGAGCAGTTCTTC